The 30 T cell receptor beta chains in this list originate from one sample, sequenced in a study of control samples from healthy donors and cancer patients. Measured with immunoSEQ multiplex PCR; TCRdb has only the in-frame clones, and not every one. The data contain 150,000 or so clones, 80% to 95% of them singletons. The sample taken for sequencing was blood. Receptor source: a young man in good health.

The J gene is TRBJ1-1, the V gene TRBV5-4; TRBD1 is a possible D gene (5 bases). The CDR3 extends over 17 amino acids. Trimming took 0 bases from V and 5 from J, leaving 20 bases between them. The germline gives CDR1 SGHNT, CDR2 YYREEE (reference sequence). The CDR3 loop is CASSLGAHILGGTEAFF. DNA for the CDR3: TGTGCCAGCAGCTTGGGGGCTCATATACTCGGGGGGACTGAAGCTTTCTTT.

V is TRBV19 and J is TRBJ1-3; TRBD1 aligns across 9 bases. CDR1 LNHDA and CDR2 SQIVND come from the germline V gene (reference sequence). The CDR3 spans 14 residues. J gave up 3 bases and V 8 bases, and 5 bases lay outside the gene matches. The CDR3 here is CASQDRGFGNTIYF. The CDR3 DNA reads TGTGCCAGTCAGGACAGGGGCTTTGGAAACACCATATATTTT.

CDR3 residues: CASSQDGPGGYGYTF. CDR3 DNA sequence: TGTGCCAGCAGCCAAGATGGGCCGGGTGGCTATGGCTACACCTTC. This chain joins TRBV3-1 (or the pseudogene TRBV3-2) and TRBJ1-2; D is unresolved. Germline V CDR1 and CDR2: LGHDT, YNNKEL (reference sequence). Trimming shortened V by 0 bases and J by 4 bases, and 12 bases separated the two germline ends. The CDR3 contains 15 residues.

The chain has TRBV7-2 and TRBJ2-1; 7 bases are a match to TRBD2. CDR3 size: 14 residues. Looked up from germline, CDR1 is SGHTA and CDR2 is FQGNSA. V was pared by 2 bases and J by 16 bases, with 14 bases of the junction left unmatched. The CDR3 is CASSLYGGPLAYFF. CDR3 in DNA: TGTGCCAGCAGCTTATACGGGGGACCACTAGCGTATTTCTTC.

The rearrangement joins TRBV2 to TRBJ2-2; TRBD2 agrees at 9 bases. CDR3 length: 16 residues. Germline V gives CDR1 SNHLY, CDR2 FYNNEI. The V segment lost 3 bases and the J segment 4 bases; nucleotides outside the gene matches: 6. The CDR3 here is CASSDPGTSITGELFF. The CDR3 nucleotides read TGTGCCAGCAGTGATCCCGGGACTAGCATCACCGGGGAGCTGTTTTTT.

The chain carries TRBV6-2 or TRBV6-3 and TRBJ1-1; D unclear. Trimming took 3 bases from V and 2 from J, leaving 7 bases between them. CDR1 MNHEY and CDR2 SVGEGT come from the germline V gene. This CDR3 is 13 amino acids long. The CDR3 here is CASSYGPNTEAFF. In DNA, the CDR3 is TGTGCCAGCAGTTATGGGCCAAACACTGAAGCTTTCTTT.

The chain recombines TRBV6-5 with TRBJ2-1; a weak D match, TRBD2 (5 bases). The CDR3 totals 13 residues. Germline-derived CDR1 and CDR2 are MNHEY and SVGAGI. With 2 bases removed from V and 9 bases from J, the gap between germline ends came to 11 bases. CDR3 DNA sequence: TGTGCCAGCAGTTACGGTCCCGAGGGTGAGCAGTTCTTC. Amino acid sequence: CASSYGPEGEQFF.

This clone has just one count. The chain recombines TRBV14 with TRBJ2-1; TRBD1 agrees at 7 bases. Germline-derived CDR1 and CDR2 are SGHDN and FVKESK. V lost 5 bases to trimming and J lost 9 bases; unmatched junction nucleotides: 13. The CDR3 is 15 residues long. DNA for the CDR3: TGTGCCAGCAGCGGGTGGATCCAGGGGGAGCGTGAGCAGTTCTTC. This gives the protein CASSGWIQGEREQFF.

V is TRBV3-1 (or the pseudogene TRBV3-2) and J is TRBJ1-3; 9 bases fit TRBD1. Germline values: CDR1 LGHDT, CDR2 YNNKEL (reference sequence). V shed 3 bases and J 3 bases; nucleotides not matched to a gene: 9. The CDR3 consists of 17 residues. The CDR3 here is CASSQLRDRALGNTIYF. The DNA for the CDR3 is TGTGCCAGCAGCCAGCTTCGGGACAGGGCACTTGGAAACACCATATATTTT.

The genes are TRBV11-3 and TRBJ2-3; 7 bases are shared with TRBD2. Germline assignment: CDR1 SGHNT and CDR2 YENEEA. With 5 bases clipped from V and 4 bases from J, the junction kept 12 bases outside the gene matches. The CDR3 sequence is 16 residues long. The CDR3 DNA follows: TGTGCCAGCAGCGAGGGACTACCTGAAGTATCAGATACGCAGTATTTT. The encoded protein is CASSEGLPEVSDTQYF.

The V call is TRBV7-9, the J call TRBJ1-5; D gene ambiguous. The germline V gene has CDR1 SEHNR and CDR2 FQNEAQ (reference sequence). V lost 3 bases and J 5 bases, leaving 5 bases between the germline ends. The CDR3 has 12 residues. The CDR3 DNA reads TGTGCCAGCAGCTTCTCTTATCAGCCCCAGCATTTT. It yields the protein CASSFSYQPQHF.

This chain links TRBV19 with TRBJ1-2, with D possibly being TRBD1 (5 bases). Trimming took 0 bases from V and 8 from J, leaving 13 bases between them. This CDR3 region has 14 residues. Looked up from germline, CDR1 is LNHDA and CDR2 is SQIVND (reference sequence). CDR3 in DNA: TGTGCCAGTAGTATAGAAGGCAGGGTGGAGGGCTACACCTTC. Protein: CASSIEGRVEGYTF.

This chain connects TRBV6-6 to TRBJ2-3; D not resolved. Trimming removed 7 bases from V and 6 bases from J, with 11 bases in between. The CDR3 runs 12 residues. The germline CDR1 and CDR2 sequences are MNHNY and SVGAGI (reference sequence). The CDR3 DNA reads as TGTGCCAGCAAGGGTTCTCAGGATACGCAGTATTTT. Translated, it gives CASKGSQDTQYF.

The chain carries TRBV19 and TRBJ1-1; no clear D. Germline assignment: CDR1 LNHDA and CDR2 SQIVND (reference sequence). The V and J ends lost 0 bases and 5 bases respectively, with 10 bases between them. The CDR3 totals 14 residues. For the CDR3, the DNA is TGTGCCAGTAGTATAGACGAGGATAGAACTGAAGCTTTCTTT. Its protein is CASSIDEDRTEAFF.

DNA for the CDR3: TGTGCCAGCAGCCGGGAGATTAATTCACCCCTCCACTTT. Its translation: CASSREINSPLHF. V is TRBV11-3 and J is TRBJ1-6; the D is unclear. The CDR3 runs 13 residues. From germline, CDR1 is SGHNT and CDR2 YENEEA. Trimming stripped 5 bases from V and 6 bases from J, with 8 bases between.

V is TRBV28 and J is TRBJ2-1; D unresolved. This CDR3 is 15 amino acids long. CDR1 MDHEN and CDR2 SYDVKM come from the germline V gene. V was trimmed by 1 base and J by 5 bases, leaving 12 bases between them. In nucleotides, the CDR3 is TGTGCCAGCAGTTTATTAGGCAGAATCAACAATGAGCAGTTCTTC. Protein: CASSLLGRINNEQFF.

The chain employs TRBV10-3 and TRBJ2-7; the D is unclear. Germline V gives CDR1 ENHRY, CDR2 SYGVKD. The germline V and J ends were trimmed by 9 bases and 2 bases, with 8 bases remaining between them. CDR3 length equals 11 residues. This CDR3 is CAIRTAYEQYF. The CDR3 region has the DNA TGTGCCATACGGACGGCCTACGAGCAGTACTTC.

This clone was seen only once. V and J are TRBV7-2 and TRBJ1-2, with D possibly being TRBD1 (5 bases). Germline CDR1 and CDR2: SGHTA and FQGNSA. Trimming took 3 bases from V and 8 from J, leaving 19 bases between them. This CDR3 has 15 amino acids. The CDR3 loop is CASSLFPVREGGYTF. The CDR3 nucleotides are TGTGCCAGCAGCTTGTTTCCGGTGCGAGAGGGGGGCTACACCTTC.

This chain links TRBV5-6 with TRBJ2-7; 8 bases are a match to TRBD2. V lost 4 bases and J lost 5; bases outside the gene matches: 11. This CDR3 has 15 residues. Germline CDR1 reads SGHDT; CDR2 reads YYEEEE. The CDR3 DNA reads TGTGCCAGCAGCCGACCCCGGGGGGGGGAACACGAGCAGTACTTC. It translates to CASSRPRGGEHEQYF.

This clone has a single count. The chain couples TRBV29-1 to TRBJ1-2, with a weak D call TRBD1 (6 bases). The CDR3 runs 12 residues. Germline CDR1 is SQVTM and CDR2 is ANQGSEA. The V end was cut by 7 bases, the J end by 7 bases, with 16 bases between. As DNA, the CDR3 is TGCAGCGCCAAAGTCTCGGGGGCTGGCTACACCTTC. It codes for CSAKVSGAGYTF.

The chain's CDR3 is CASSEYPGSGNTIYF. CDR3 in DNA: TGTGCCAGCAGTGAATATCCGGGAAGCGGAAACACCATATATTTT. The chain recombines TRBV6-1 with TRBJ1-3; D uncertain. Looked up from germline, CDR1 is MNHNS and CDR2 is SASEGT. CDR3 length: 15 residues. V dropped 2 bases and J dropped 4 bases, with 12 bases sitting between them.

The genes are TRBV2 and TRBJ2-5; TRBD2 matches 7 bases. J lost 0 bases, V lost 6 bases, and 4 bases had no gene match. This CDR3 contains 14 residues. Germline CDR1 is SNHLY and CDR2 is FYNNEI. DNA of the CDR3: TGTGCCAGCAGGAGCGGGGCCAACCAAGAGACCCAGTACTTC. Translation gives CASRSGANQETQYF. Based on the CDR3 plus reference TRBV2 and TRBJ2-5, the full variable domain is EPEVTQTPSHQVTQMGQEVILRCVPISNHLYFYWYRQILGQKVEFLVSFYNNEISEKSEIFDDQFSVERPDGSNFTLKIRSTKLEDSAMYFCASRSGANQETQYFGPGTRLLVL.

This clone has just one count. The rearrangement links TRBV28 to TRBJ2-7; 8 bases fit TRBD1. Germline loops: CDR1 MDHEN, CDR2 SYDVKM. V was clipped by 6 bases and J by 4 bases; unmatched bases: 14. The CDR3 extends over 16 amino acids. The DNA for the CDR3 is TGTGCCAGCAGACTAACAGGGGGAGCCCGGGTTTACGAGCAGTACTTC. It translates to CASRLTGGARVYEQYF. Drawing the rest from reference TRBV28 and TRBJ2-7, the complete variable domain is DVKVTQSSRYLVKRTGEKVFLECVQDMDHENMFWYRQDPGLGLRLIYFSYDVKMKEKGDIPEGYSVSREKKERFSLILESASTNQTSMYLCASRLTGGARVYEQYFGPGTRLTVT.

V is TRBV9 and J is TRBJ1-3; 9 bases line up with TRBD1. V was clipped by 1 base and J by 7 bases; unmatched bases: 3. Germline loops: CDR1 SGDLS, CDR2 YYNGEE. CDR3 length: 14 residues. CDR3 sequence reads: CASSVPDRGNTIYF. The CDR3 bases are TGTGCCAGCAGCGTACCCGACAGGGGGAACACCATATATTTT.

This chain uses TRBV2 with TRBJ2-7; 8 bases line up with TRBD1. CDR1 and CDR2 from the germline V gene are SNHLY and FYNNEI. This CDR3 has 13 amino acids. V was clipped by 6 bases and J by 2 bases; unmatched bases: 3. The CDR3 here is CASRKDRAYEQYF. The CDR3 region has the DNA TGTGCCAGCAGAAAGGACAGGGCCTACGAGCAGTACTTC.

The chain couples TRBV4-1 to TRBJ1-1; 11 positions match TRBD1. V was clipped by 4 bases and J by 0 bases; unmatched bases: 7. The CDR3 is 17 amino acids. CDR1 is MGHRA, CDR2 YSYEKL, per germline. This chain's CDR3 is CASSPRDRGIMNTEAFF. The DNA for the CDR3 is TGCGCCAGCAGCCCTCGGGACAGGGGGATCATGAACACTGAAGCTTTCTTT.

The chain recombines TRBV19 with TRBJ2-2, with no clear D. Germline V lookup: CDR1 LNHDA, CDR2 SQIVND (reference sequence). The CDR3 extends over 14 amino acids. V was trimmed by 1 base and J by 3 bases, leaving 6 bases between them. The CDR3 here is CASSIGEHTGELFF. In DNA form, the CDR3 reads TGTGCCAGTAGTATAGGCGAGCACACCGGGGAGCTGTTTTTT.

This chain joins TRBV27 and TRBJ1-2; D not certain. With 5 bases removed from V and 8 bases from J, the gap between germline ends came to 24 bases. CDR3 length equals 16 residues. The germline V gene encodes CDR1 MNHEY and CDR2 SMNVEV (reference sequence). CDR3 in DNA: TGTGCCAGCAGTCCCGCCCTTACGTCCCCCCGGGTGGGCTACACCTTC. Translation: CASSPALTSPRVGYTF.

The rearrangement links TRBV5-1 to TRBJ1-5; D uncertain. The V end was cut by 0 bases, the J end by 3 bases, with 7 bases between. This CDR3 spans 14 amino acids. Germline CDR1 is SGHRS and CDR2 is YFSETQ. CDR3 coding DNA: TGCGCCAGCAGCTTGGGAGGGAACAATCAGCCCCAGCATTTT. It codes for CASSLGGNNQPQHF.

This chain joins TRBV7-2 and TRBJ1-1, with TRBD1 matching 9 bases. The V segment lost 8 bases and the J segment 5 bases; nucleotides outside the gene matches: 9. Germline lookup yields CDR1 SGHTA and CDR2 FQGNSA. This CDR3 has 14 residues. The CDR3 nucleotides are TGTGCCAGCCGAACACAGGGGGCGAGGACTGAAGCTTTCTTT. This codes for CASRTQGARTEAFF.